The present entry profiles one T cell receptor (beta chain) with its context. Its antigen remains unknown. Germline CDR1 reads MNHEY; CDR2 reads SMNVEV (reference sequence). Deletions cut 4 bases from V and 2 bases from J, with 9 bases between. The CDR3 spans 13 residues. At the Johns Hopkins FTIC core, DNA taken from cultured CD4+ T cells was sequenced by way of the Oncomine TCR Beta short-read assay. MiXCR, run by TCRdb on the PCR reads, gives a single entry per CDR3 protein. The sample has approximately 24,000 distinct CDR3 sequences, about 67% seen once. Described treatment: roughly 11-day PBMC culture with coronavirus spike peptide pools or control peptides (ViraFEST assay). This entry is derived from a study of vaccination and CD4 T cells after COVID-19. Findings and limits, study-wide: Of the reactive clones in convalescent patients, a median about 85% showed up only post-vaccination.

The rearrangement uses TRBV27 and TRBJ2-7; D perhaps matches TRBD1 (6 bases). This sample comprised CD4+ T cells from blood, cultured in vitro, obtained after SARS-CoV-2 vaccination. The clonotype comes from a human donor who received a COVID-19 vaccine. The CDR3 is CASSSQGPYEQYF. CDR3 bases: TGTGCCAGCAGTTCACAGGGACCCTACGAGCAGTACTTC.